This TCR beta chain comes out of a study of tumor-infiltrating lymphocytes in primary liver carcinoma. Overall study findings and caveats: Tumor-adjacent and tumor-blood pairs shared a smaller degree of overlap than tumor region pairs.

With a constant-region primer, TCR beta cDNA was made from 450 to 650 ng of total RNA. What produced the TCR beta libraries was three nested multiplex PCR rounds using slightly modified ARM-PCR. Researchers ran the first two PCR rounds for roughly 11 cycles each with TRBV1-TRBV30 forward primers and a C-beta reverse primer. TCRdb ran MiXCR on the multiplex PCR reads and lists one entry per CDR3 protein. The data hold around 27,000 distinct CDR3 sequences, with over 60% observed a single time. As to this clonotype: Its antigen is still unknown.

Investigators took RNA and DNA out together from roughly 21-30 mg of unsorted bulk tissue. The germline V gene has CDR1 SGHAT and CDR2 FQNNGV. Unmatched junction bases numbered 16, after V lost 9 bases and J lost 4 bases. There are 16 residues in the CDR3. Sequenced material: liver tumor tissue from sampling region 3. The subset: tumor region T3, left-lateral pole. The chain carries TRBV11-2 and TRBJ2-5, with 8 nucleotides matching TRBD2. This clonotype originated in a man in his forties with primary liver carcinoma and hepatitis B virus infection. CDR3 residues: CASGQTPGGGRETQYF. The CDR3 DNA sequence: TGTGCCAGTGGCCAAACTCCCGGCGGGGGGAGAGAGACCCAGTACTTC.